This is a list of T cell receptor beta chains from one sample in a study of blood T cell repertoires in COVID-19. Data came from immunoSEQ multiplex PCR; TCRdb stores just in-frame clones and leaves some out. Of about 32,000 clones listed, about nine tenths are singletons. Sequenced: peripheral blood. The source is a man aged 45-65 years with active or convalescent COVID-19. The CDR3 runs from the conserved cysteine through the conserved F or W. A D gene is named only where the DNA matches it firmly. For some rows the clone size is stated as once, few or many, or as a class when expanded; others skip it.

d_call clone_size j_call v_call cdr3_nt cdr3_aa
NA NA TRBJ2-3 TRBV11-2 TGTGCCAGCAGCCATCTCCTGACGCGGCAAGACGCAGATACGCAGTATTTT CASSHLLTRQDADTQYF
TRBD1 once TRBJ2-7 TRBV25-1 TGTGCCAGCAGTGATCCGGGACAGGGGTACGAGCAGTACTTC CASSDPGQGYEQYF
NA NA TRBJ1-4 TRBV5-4 TGTGCCAGCAGCTTGGGGGGGCGCGTTAGTGAAAAACTGTTTTTT CASSLGGRVSEKLFF
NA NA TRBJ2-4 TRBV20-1 TGCAGTGCTAGGTTGGAACTAGCCTACTTC CSARLELAYF
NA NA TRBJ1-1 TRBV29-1 TGCAGCGTTGTGGGGGGGGATGCTACCCCCGCCGCTTTCTTT CSVVGGDATPAAFF
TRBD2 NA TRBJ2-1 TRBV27 TGTGCCAGCAGTTTATCGGGTACTAGCGGGAGGAATGAGCAGTTCTTC CASSLSGTSGRNEQFF
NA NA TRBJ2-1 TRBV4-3 TGCGCCAGCAGCCAAGATCCGGGTTCCTACAATGAGCAGTTCTTC CASSQDPGSYNEQFF
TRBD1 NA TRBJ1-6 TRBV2 TGTGCCAGCAGTGCAGGGGGCTTACCCCTCCACTTT CASSAGGLPLHF
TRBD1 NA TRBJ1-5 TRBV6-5 TGTGCCAGCCGGACAGGGAATCAGCCCCAGCATTTT CASRTGNQPQHF
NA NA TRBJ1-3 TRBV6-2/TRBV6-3 TGTGCCAGCAGGTACGGAGGGATGACTGGAAACACCATATATTTT CASRYGGMTGNTIYF
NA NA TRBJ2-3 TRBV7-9 TGTGCCACTGAGAAATGGGGACTTAGTCTACGCACAGATACGCAGTATTTT CATEKWGLSLRTDTQYF
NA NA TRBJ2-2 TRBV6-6 TGTGCCAGCACCGGCGCCGGGGGTGAGAACACCGGGGAGCTGTTTTTT CASTGAGGENTGELFF
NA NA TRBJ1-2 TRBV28 TGTGCCAGCAGTTTTGGGAGCCCGATGTTTAACTATGGCTACACCTTC CASSFGSPMFNYGYTF
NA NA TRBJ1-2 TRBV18 TGTGCCAGCTCACGTGACAGATTACTAGCATATGGCTACACCTTC CASSRDRLLAYGYTF
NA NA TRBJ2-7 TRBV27 TGTGCCAGCAGTTCGTCGACAGGAACCTTATCCTACGAGCAGTACTTC CASSSSTGTLSYEQYF
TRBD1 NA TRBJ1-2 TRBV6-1 TGTGCCAGCAGCGTGGGACAGGGTGACGGCTACACCTTC CASSVGQGDGYTF
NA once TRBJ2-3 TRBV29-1 TGCAGCGTTGAGGAACAGGGTACAGATACGCAGTATTTT CSVEEQGTDTQYF
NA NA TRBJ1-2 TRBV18 TGTGCCAGCTCAGGGAACAGGGATGGCTACACCTTC CASSGNRDGYTF
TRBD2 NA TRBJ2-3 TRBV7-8 TGTGCCAGCAGCTGGGGTCGTGGACTAGAGGTCACAGATACGCAGTATTTT CASSWGRGLEVTDTQYF
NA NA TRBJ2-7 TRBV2 TGTGCCAGCAGAAAGGCGGTGAGGGCCTACGAGCAGTACTTC CASRKAVRAYEQYF
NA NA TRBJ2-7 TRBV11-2 TGTGCCAGCAGAACAACAGGTAACTACGAGCAGTACTTC CASRTTGNYEQYF
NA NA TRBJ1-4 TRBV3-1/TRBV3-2 TGTGCCAGCAGCCACTATAGGGAGGAAGACGAAAAACTGTTTTTT CASSHYREEDEKLFF
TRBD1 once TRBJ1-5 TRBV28 TGTGCCAGCAGGGCCGGGACAGGATGGGATCAGCCCCAGCATTTT CASRAGTGWDQPQHF
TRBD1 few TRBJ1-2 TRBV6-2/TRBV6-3 TGTGCCAGCAGTTACGGTCGGGACAGGGAATATGGCTACACCTTC CASSYGRDREYGYTF